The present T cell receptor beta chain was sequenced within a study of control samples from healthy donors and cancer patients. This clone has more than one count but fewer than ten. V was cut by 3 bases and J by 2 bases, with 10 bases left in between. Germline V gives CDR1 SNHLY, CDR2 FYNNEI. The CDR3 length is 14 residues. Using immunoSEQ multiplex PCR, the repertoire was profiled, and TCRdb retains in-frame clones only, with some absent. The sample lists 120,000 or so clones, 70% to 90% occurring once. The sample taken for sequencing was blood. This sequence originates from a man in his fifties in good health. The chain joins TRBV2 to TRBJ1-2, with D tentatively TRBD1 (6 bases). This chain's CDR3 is CASSDRGANYGYTF. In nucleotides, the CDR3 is TGTGCCAGCAGTGACAGGGGAGCGAACTATGGCTACACCTTC.